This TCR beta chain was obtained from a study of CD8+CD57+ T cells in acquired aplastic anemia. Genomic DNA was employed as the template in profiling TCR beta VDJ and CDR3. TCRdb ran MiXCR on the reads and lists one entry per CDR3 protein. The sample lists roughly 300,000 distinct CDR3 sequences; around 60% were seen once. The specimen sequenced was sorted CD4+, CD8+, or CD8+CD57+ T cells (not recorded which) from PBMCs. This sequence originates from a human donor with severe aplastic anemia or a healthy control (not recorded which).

The CDR3 coding sequence is TGTGCCAGTAGTATGGGGGGGAGGGCCTACGAGCAGTACTTC. Amino acid sequence: CASSMGGRAYEQYF. The rearrangement links TRBV19 to TRBJ2-7, with TRBD2 matching 7 bases. CDR1 is LNHDA and CDR2 is SQIVND in the germline V gene (reference sequence). Trimming took 3 bases from V and 2 from J; bases not matched to a gene: 4. The length of the CDR3 is 14 residues.